The clone carrying this T cell receptor (beta chain) was observed a handful of times. Its target is unknown. Of the isolated RNA, all was reverse transcribed, and so the sequenced material was expressed TCRB transcripts. Profiled with immunoSEQ multiplex PCR; TCRdb holds only in-frame clones, not every one. This sample has fewer than 300,000 clones, with over 20% found just once. V shed 5 bases, J shed 7 bases, and the junction held 5 bases outside the gene matches. Looked up from germline, CDR1 is SGHAT and CDR2 is FQNNGV. CDR3 length: 14 amino acids. Sorted CD4+ subsets: naive, central memory, regulatory, stem cell-like memory (CD45RO/CCR7/CD25/CD127/CD95/CD27 panel). The data derive from a study of beta chain features in type 1 diabetes. The study's findings and limits: A moderate, significant TCRB CDR3 shortening appeared in type 1 diabetes across four CD4+ subsets. Whether HLA type affects TCRB rearrangement stayed undetermined in the present work.

The genes are TRBV11-2 and TRBJ1-4, with 9 bases that match TRBD1. The receptor's source is a middle-aged woman with type 1 diabetes. Specimen: naive CD4+ T cells from blood. As DNA, the CDR3 is TGTGCCAGCAGCCACAGGGGGCGGAGTGAAAAACTGTTTTTT. Translation: CASSHRGRSEKLFF.